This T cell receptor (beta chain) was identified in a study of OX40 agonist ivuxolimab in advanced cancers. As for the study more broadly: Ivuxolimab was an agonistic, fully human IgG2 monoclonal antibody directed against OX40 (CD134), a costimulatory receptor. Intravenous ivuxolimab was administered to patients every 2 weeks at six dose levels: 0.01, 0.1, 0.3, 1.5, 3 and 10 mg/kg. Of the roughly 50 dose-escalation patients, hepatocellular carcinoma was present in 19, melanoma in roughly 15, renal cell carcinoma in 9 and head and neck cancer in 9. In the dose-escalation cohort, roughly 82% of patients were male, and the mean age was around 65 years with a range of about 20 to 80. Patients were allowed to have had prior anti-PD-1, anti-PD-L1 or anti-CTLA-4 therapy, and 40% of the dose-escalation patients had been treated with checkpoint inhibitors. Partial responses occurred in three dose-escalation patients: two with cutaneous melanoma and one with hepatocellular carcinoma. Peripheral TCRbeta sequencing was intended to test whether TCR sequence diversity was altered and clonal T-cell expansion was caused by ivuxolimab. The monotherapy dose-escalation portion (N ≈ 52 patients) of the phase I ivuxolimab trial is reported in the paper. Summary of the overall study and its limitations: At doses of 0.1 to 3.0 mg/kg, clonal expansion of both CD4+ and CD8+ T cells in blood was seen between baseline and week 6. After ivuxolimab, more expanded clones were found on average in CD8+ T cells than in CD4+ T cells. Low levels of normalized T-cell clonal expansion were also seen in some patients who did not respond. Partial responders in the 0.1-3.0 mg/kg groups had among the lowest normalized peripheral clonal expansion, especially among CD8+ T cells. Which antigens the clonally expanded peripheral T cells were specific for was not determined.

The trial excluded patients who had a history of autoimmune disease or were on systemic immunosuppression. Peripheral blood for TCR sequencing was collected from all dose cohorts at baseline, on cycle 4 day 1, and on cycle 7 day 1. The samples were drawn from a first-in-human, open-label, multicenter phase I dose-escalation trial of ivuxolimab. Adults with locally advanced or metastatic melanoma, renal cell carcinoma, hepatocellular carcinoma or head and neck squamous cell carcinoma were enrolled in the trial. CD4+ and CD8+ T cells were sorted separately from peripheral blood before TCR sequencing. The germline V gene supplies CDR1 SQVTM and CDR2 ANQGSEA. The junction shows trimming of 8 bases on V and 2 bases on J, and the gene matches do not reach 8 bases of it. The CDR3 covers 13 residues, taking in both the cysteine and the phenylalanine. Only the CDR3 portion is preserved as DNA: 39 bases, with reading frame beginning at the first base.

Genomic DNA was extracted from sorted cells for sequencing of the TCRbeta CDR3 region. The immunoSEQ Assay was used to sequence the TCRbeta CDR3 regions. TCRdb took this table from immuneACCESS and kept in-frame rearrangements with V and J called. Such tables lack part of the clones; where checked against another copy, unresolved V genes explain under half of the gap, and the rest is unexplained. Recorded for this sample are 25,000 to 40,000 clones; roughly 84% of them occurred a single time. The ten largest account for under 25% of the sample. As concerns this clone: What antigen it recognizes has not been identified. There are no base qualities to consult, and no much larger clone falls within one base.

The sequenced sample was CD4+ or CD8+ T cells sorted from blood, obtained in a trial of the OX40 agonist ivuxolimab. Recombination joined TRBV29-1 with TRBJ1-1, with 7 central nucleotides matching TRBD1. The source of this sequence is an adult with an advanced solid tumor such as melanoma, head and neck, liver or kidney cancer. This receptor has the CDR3 CSLFRQGNTEAFF. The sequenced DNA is TGCAGCCTGTTCCGACAGGGCAACACTGAAGCTTTCTTT.